Shown below are 31 T cell receptor beta chains from a single sample sequenced in a study of monozygotic twins with inflammatory bowel disease (dated 2019 in TCRdb). Library creation used 5' RACE. TCRdb records Illumina HiSeq 2500 as the sequencer. Once TCRdb had reprocessed the reads, it stored one entry per CDR3 protein sequence and supplied no DNA. The sample table gives fewer than 200,000 distinct CDR3 sequences. The biggest ten clones account for roughly 2.3% of the sample. Sequenced sample: blood. Every receptor here comes from a human donor with ulcerative colitis or Crohn's disease, or a healthy co-twin of an affected twin (not recorded which).

The V and J genes are TRBV5-5 and TRBJ2-3. This CDR3 contains 13 residues. Germline V gene sequence: CDR1 SGHKS, CDR2 YYEKEE (reference sequence). The CDR3 is CASSLFTTDTQYF.

V and J are TRBV7-2 and TRBJ2-3; TCRdb's assignment of TRBD2 cannot be checked, as there is no DNA. The CDR3 length is 17 residues. Germline values: CDR1 SGHTA, CDR2 FQGNSA. The CDR3 is CASSLVASGGGTDTQYF.

The V gene is TRBV12-3 or TRBV12-4, the J gene TRBJ2-2. CDR3 length: 16 residues. CDR3 sequence reads: CASSLIRTLYTGELFF.

The chain employs TRBV18 and TRBJ2-1; without DNA, the TCRdb call of TRBD2 cannot be checked. CDR1 is KGHSH, CDR2 LQKENI, per germline. This CDR3 spans 14 amino acids. CDR3 region: CASSPGTSNNEQFF.

The chain recombines TRBV28 with TRBJ2-5; TCRdb's D call, TRBD1, is unchecked because there is no DNA. The CDR3 has 15 amino acids. The germline CDR1 and CDR2 sequences are MDHEN and SYDVKM. The CDR3 spells CASRDASGGVETQYF.

The chain has TRBV7-2 and TRBJ2-1; TCRdb selects TRBD2, and the lack of DNA leaves this call unchecked. Germline loops: CDR1 SGHTA, CDR2 FQGNSA. This CDR3 spans 15 amino acids. The CDR3: CASSSRVAGYNEQFF.

This chain links TRBV7-2 with TRBJ1-3. The CDR3 totals 16 residues. CDR1 is SGHTA, CDR2 FQGNSA, per germline. CDR3 protein: CASSLLGRLSGNTIYF.

V and J are TRBV4-3 and TRBJ2-1; the TCRdb call, TRBD2, lacks DNA for checking. Germline V gene data show CDR1 as LGHNA and CDR2 as YSLEER. The CDR3 spans 17 residues. This chain's CDR3 is CASSQDGLAGRYNEQFF.

The J gene is TRBJ2-1, the V gene TRBV5-1; TCRdb designates TRBD1, a call that cannot be tested without DNA. The germline CDR1 and CDR2 sequences are SGHRS and YFSETQ. The CDR3 loop spans 14 amino acids. The CDR3 sequence is CASTSLPGSSEQFF.

The V call is TRBV20-1, the J call TRBJ1-1. This CDR3 is 14 amino acids long. From germline, CDR1 is DFQATT and CDR2 SNEGSKA (reference sequence). The CDR3 sequence: CSATPDGGRAEAFF.

The J gene is TRBJ1-2, the V gene TRBV10-3; absent DNA, TCRdb's TRBD1 call cannot be checked. CDR1 and CDR2 (germline): ENHRY, SYGVKD. The CDR3 has 16 residues. The CDR3 protein is CAISERTGQSNYGYTF.

V is TRBV5-5 and J is TRBJ1-1; TCRdb picks TRBD1, but there is no DNA to check that call. Germline CDR1 and CDR2: SGHKS and YYEKEE (reference sequence). The CDR3 length is 12 residues. The CDR3 loop reads CASSLEGERAFF.

The rearrangement links TRBV4-3 to TRBJ2-7; TCRdb gives TRBD2 as the D gene, but with no DNA this cannot be confirmed. The CDR3 is 16 residues long. The germline gives CDR1 LGHNA, CDR2 YSLEER. CDR3 amino acids: CASSQDIGGRWNEQYF.

This chain uses TRBV5-4 with TRBJ2-4; TCRdb selects TRBD1, and the lack of DNA leaves this call unchecked. CDR1 SGHNT and CDR2 YYREEE come from the germline V gene (reference sequence). The CDR3 totals 15 residues. CDR3 in amino acids: CASSAWPDDQNIQYF.

The rearrangement uses TRBV12-3 or TRBV12-4 and TRBJ2-3. The CDR3 extends over 12 amino acids. The CDR3 protein is CASSLYADTQYF.

The chain uses TRBV29-1 and TRBJ2-7; without DNA, the TCRdb call of TRBD1 cannot be checked. Per germline, CDR1 SQVTM and CDR2 ANQGSEA. The CDR3 is 13 residues long. CDR3 residues: CSAELGSRGEQYF.

The chain is built from TRBV29-1 and TRBJ1-1; there is no DNA to check the TCRdb D call of TRBD1. Germline CDR1 is SQVTM and CDR2 is ANQGSEA. The CDR3 consists of 13 residues. The CDR3 reads CSVNGGRVTEAFF.

This sequence joins TRBV5-1 and TRBJ1-1; as DNA is missing, the TRBD1 call by TCRdb cannot be tested. CDR3 length: 14 residues. Germline loops: CDR1 SGHRS, CDR2 YFSETQ. CDR3 in amino acids: CASSPGPDFPEAFF.

The chain uses TRBV7-8 and TRBJ2-2; the D call from TCRdb, TRBD1, cannot be confirmed without DNA. Looked up from germline, CDR1 is SGHVS and CDR2 is FQNEAQ. The CDR3 runs 18 residues. The CDR3 protein is CASSPPLRARGDTGELFF. Looking up the rest from reference TRBV7-8 and TRBJ2-2 gives the full variable domain: GAGVSQSPRYKVAKRGQDVALRCDPISGHVSLFWYQQALGQGPEFLTYFQNEAQLDKSGLPSDRFFAERPEGSVSTLKIQRTQQEDSAVYLCASSPPLRARGDTGELFFGEGSRLTVL.

The gene calls are TRBV5-4 and TRBJ2-1; absent DNA, TCRdb's TRBD2 call cannot be checked. The V gene's germline CDR1 is SGHNT and CDR2 YYREEE (reference sequence). This CDR3 spans 15 amino acids. The CDR3 region is CASSQQRGGRNEQFF.

The CDR3 is CASSPRPLATVSTGELFF. This sequence joins TRBV11-2 and TRBJ2-2; TCRdb's assignment of TRBD2 cannot be checked, as there is no DNA. The germline V gene has CDR1 SGHAT and CDR2 FQNNGV. The CDR3 totals 18 residues. The full variable domain, completed using reference TRBV11-2 and TRBJ2-2, is EAGVAQSPRYKIIEKRQSVAFWCNPISGHATLYWYQQILGQGPKLLIQFQNNGVVDDSQLPKDRFSAERLKGVDSTLKIQPAKLEDSAVYLCASSPRPLATVSTGELFFGEGSRLTVL.

The rearrangement links TRBV7-9 to TRBJ1-2. CDR1 and CDR2 from the germline V gene are SEHNR and FQNEAQ (reference sequence). The CDR3 runs to 16 residues. The chain's CDR3 is CASGVTREFGHYGYTF.

This sequence joins TRBV7-6 and TRBJ2-7; TCRdb's assignment of TRBD1 cannot be checked, as there is no DNA. The V gene's germline CDR1 is SGHVS and CDR2 FNYEAQ. This CDR3 has 13 amino acids. CDR3 sequence: CASSGPQGYEQYF.

The gene calls are TRBV5-4 and TRBJ2-1. This CDR3 has 14 residues. The germline V gene encodes CDR1 SGHNT and CDR2 YYREEE (reference sequence). CDR3 loop: CASSLGGHDNEQFF.

The chain carries TRBV6-1 and TRBJ2-6. Germline values: CDR1 MNHNS, CDR2 SASEGT. The CDR3 is made up of 14 amino acids. This chain's CDR3 is CAIRPSTGANVLTF.

This chain uses TRBV20-1 with TRBJ2-1. Germline values: CDR1 DFQATT, CDR2 SNEGSKA (reference sequence). The CDR3 is 14 residues long. Here the CDR3 reads CSARDSSGYNEQFF.

The V gene is TRBV20-1, the J gene TRBJ2-7; the D call from TCRdb, TRBD1, cannot be confirmed without DNA. CDR1 is DFQATT and CDR2 is SNEGSKA in the germline V gene (reference sequence). The CDR3 has 13 residues. This CDR3 reads CSARVPGGYEQYF.

V gene TRBV6-5 combines with J gene TRBJ2-1; lacking DNA, the TRBD2 call made by TCRdb goes unchecked. The CDR3 is 13 amino acids. Germline CDR1 reads MNHEY; CDR2 reads SVGAGI. The CDR3 sequence is CASRSGSYNEQFF.

The V gene is TRBV9, the J gene TRBJ2-2; TCRdb's assignment of TRBD2 cannot be checked, as there is no DNA. Germline-derived CDR1 and CDR2 are SGDLS and YYNGEE. The CDR3 is made up of 15 amino acids. The CDR3 region is CASSVGTAGFGELFF. Full variable domain (remainder filled in from reference TRBV9 and TRBJ2-2): DSGVTQTPKHLITATGQRVTLRCSPRSGDLSVYWYQQSLDQGLQFLIQYYNGEERAKGNILERFSAQQFPDLHSELNLSSLELGDSALYFCASSVGTAGFGELFFGEGSRLTVL.

The chain uses TRBV6-1 and TRBJ1-5; TCRdb indicates TRBD1, and absent DNA this call remains unverified. Germline V gene lookup returns CDR1 MNHNS and CDR2 SASEGT. The CDR3 loop spans 15 amino acids. The CDR3 region is CASQEGGTGAQPQHF.

V usage is TRBV20-1 and J usage is TRBJ2-1; TCRdb names TRBD1, which stays unverified in the absence of DNA. Germline CDR1 and CDR2: DFQATT and SNEGSKA (reference sequence). There are 14 residues in the CDR3. The CDR3 sequence is CSARADRQYNEQFF.